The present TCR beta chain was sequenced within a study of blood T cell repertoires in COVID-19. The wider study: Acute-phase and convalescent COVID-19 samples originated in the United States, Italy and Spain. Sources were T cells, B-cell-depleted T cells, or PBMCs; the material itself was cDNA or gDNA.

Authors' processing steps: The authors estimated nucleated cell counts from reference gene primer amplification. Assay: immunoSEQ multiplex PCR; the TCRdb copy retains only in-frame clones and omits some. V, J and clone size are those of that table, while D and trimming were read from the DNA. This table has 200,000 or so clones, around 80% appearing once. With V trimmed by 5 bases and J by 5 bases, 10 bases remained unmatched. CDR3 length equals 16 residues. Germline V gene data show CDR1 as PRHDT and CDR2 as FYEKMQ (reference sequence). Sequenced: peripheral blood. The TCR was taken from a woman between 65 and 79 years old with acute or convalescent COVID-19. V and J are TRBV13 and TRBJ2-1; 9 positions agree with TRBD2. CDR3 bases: TGTGCCAGCAGCCCATATAGCGGGAGTCTCCACAATGAGCAGTTCTTC. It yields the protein CASSPYSGSLHNEQFF.